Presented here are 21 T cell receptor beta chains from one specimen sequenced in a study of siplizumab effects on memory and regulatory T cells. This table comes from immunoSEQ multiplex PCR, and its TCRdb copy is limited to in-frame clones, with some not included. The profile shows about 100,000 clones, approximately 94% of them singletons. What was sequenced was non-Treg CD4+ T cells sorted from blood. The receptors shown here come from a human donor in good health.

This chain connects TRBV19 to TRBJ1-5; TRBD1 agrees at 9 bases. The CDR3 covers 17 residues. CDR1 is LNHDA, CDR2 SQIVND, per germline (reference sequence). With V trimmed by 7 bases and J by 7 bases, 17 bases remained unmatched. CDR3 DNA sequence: TGTGCCAGTACCATCGGGACAGGGAGGGGGAATCAGCAGCCCCAGCATTTT. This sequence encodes CASTIGTGRGNQQPQHF. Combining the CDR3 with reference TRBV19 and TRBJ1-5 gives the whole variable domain DGGITQSPKYLFRKEGQNVTLSCEQNLNHDAMYWYRQDPGQGLRLIYYSQIVNDFQKGDIAEGYSVSREKKESFPLTVTSAQKNPTAFYLCASTIGTGRGNQQPQHFGDGTRLSIL.

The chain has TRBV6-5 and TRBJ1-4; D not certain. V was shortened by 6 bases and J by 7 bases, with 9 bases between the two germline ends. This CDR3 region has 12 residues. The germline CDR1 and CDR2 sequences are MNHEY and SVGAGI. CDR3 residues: CASSMNGEKLFF. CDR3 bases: TGTGCCAGCAGCATGAATGGTGAAAAACTGTTTTTT.

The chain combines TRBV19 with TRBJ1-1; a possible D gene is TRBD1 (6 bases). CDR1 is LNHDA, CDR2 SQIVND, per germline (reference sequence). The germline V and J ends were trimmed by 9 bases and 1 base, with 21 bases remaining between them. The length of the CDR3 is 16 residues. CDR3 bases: TGTGCCAGCCTGGCAACTCTGTCAGGGGAGAACACTGAAGCTTTCTTT. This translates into CASLATLSGENTEAFF.

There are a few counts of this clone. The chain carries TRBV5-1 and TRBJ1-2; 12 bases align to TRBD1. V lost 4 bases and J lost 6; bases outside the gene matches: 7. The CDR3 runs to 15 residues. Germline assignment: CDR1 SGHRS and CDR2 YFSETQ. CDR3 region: CASSDGTGGVNGYTF. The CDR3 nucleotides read TGCGCCAGCAGCGACGGGACAGGGGGCGTCAATGGCTACACCTTC.

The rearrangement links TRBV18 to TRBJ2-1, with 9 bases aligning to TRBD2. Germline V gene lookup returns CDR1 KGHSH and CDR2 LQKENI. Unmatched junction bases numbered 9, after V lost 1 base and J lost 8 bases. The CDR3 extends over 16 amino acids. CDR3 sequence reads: CASSPLVAGGPHEQFF. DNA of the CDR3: TGTGCCAGCTCACCACTCGTGGCGGGAGGGCCTCATGAGCAGTTCTTC.

This CDR3 reads CASSYEVWDEQYF. CDR3 DNA sequence: TGTGCCAGCAGTTACGAGGTTTGGGACGAGCAGTACTTC. J is TRBJ2-5 and V is TRBV6-5; D is unclear. The closer fit of TRBJ2-7 to the DNA end suggests the J call may be wrong. Germline values: CDR1 MNHEY, CDR2 SVGAGI. This CDR3 contains 13 residues.

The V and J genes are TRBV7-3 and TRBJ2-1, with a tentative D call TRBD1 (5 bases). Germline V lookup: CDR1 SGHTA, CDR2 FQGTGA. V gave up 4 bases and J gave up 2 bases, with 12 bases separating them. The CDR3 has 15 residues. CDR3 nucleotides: TGTGCCAGCAGCTCCCTGGGGCTCCCCTACAATGAGCAGTTCTTC. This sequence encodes CASSSLGLPYNEQFF.

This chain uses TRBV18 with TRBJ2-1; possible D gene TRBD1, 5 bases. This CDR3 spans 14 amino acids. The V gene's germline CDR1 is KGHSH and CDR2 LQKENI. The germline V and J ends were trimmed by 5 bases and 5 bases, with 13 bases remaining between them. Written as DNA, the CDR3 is TGTGCCAGCTCAACCCGAACAGGCAACAATGAGCAGTTCTTC. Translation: CASSTRTGNNEQFF.

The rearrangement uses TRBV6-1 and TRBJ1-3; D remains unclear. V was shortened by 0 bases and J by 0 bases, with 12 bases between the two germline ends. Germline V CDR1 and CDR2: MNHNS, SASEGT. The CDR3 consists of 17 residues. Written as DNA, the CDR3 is TGTGCCAGCAGTGAAGCGACCCACATGAGCTCTGGAAACACCATATATTTT. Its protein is CASSEATHMSSGNTIYF.

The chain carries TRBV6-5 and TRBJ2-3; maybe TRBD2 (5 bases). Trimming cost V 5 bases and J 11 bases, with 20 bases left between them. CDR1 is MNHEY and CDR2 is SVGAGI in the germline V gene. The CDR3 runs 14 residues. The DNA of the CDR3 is TGTGCCAGCAGTGAAAGAGGGAGCGGACGACAGCAGTATTTT. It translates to CASSERGSGRQQYF.

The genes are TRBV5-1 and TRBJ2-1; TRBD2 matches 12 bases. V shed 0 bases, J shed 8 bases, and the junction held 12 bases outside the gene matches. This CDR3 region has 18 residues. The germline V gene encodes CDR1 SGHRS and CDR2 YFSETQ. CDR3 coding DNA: TGCGCCAGCAGCTTGGCCACTCGGACTAGCGGGAAATGGGATGAGCAGTTCTTC. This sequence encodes CASSLATRTSGKWDEQFF.

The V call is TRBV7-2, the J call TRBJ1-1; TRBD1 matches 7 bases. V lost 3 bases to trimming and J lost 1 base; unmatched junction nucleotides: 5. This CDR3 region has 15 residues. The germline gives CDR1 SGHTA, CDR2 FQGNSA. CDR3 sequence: CASSLQQGKNTEAFF. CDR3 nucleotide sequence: TGTGCCAGCAGCTTGCAACAGGGGAAGAACACTGAAGCTTTCTTT. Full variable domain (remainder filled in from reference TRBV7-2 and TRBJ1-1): GAGVSQSPSNKVTEKGKDVELRCDPISGHTALYWYRQSLGQGLEFLIYFQGNSAPDKSGLPSDRFSAERTGGSVSTLTIQRTQQEDSAVYLCASSLQQGKNTEAFFGQGTRLTVV.

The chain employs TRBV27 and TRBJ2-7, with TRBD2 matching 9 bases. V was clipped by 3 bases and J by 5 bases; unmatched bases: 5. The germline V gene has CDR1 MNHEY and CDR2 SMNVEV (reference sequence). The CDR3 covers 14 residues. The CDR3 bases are TGTGCCAGCAGTTTCAGGCGGGAGGGGAACGAGCAGTACTTC. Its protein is CASSFRREGNEQYF.

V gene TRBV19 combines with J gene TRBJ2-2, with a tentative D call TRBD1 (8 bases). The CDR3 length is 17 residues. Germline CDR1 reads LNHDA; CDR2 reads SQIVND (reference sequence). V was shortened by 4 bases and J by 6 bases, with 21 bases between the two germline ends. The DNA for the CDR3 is TGTGCCAGTAGTACCCTCCTTGGACAGGGAGGGGCCGGGGAGCTGTTTTTT. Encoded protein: CASSTLLGQGGAGELFF.

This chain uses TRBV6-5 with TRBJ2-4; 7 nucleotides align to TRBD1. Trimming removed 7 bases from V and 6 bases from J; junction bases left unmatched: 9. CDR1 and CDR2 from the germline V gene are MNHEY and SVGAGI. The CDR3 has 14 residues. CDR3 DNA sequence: TGTGCCAGCATGGATGACAGGGTCCCAAACATTCAGTACTTC. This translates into CASMDDRVPNIQYF.

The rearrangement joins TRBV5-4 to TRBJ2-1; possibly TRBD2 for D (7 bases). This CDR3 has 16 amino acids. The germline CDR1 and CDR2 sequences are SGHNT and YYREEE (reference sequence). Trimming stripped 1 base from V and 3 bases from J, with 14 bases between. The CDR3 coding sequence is TGTGCCAGCAGCTTGAGGGGGAGGGTCAGCTACAATGAGCAGTTCTTC. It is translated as CASSLRGRVSYNEQFF.

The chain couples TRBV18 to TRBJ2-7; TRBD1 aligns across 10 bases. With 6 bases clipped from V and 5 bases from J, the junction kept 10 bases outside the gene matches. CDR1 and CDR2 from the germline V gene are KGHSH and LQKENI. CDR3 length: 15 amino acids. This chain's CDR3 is CASSLYRQGADEQYF. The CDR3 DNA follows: TGTGCCAGCTCGCTTTACAGACAGGGGGCCGACGAGCAGTACTTC.

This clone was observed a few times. CDR3 in amino acids: CASTVEYGYTF. The CDR3 coding sequence is TGTGCCAGCACAGTGGAATATGGCTACACCTTC. J is TRBJ1-2 and V is TRBV2; D is ambiguous. Germline CDR1 and CDR2: SNHLY and FYNNEI. The CDR3 has 11 residues. V was shortened by 7 bases and J by 5 bases, with 8 bases between the two germline ends.

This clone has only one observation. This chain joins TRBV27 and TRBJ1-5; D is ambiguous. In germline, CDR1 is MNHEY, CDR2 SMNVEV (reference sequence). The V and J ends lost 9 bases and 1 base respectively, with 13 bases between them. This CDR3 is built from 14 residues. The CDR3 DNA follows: TGTGCCAGGGCTACCCGGCGAAGCAATCAGCCCCAGCATTTT. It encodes CARATRRSNQPQHF.

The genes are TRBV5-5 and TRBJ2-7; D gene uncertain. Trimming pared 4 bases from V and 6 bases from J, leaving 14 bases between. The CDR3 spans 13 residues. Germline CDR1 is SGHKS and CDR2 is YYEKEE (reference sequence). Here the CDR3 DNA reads TGTGCCAGCAGCGTCACGGTAGTCCGCGAGCAGTACTTC. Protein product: CASSVTVVREQYF.

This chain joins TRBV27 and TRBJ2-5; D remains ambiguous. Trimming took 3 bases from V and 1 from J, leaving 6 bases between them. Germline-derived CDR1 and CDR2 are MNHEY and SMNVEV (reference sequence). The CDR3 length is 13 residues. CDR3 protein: CASSFSTQETQYF. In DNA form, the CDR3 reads TGTGCCAGCAGTTTCAGCACCCAAGAGACCCAGTACTTC.